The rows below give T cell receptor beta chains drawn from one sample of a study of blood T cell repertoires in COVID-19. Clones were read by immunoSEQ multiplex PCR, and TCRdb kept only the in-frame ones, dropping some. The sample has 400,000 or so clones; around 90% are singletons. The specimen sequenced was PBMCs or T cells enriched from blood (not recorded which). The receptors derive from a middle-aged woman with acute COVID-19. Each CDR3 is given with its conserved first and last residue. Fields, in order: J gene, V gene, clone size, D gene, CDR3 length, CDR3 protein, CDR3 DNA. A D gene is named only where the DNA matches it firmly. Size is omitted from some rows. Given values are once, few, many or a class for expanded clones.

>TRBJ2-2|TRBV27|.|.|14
CASSLGQSTGELFF
TGTGCCAGCAGTCTTGGACAGTCGACCGGGGAGCTGTTTTTT
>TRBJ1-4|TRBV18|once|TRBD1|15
CASSPSGGSNEKLFF
TGTGCCAGCTCACCTTCAGGGGGGAGTAATGAAAAACTGTTTTTT
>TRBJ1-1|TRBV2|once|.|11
CASSVSFEAFF
TGTGCCAGCAGTGTGTCTTTTGAAGCTTTCTTT
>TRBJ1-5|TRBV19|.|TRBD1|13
CASAGGGNQPQHF
TGTGCCAGTGCAGGGGGTGGCAATCAGCCCCAGCATTTT
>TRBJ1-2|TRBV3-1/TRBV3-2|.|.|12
CASSQTEAVYTF
TGTGCCAGCAGCCAAACCGAGGCCGTCTACACCTTC
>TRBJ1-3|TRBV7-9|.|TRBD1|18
CASSSAQPGGSRGNTIYF
TGTGCCAGCAGCTCAGCCCAACCAGGGGGCTCGAGAGGAAACACCATATATTTT
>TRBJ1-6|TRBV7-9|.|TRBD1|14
CASSYGTADSPLHF
TGTGCCAGCAGCTACGGGACAGCCGATTCACCCCTCCACTTT
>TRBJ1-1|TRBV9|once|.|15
CASSVVSRGNTEAFF
TGTGCCAGCAGCGTCGTATCGAGAGGGAACACTGAAGCTTTCTTT
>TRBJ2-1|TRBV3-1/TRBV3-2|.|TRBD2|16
CASSQDTGGAHLEQFF
TGTGCCAGCAGCCAAGACACGGGGGGGGCCCACCTGGAGCAGTTCTTC
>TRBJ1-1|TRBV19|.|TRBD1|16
CASSIYHYRGFTEAFF
TGTGCCAGTAGTATCTATCATTACAGGGGATTCACTGAAGCTTTCTTT
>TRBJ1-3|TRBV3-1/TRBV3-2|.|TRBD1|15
CASRQGTSSGNTIYF
TGTGCCAGCAGACAGGGGACGAGCTCTGGAAACACCATATATTTT
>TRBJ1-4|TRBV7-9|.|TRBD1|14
CASSSGQGNEKLFF
TGTGCCAGCAGCTCGGGACAGGGAAATGAAAAACTGTTTTTT
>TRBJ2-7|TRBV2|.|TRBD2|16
CASSDSSGGAGDEQYF
TGTGCCAGCAGTGATTCTAGCGGGGGGGCCGGCGACGAGCAGTACTTC
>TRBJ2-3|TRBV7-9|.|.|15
CASSSWDITTDTQYF
TGTGCCAGCAGCTCCTGGGACATTACCACAGATACGCAGTATTTT
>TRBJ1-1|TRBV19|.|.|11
CASSVNTEAFF
TGTGCCAGTTCGGTGAACACTGAAGCTTTCTTT
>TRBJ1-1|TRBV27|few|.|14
CASSFLGVNTEAFF
TGTGCCAGCAGTTTCCTGGGAGTCAACACTGAAGCTTTCTTT
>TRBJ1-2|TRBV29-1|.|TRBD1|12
CSGGQGNYGYTF
TGCAGCGGCGGACAGGGAAACTATGGCTACACCTTC
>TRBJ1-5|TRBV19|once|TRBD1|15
CASSIAQGFNQPQHF
TGTGCCAGTAGTATAGCACAGGGGTTCAATCAGCCCCAGCATTTT
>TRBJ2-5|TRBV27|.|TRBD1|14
CASSQQGARETQYF
TGTGCCAGCAGTCAACAGGGGGCACGGGAGACCCAGTACTTC
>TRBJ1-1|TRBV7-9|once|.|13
CASSFGLGLNAFF
TGTGCCAGCAGCTTCGGACTTGGACTGAATGCTTTCTTT
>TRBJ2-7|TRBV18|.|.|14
CASSPTVASYEQYF
TGTGCCAGCTCACCGACAGTGGCCTCCTACGAGCAGTACTTC
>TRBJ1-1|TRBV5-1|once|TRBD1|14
CASGSTGGSTEAFF
TGCGCCAGCGGATCTACAGGGGGCTCGACTGAAGCTTTCTTT
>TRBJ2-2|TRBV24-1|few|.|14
CATGKTGVTGELFF
TGTGCCACCGGAAAGACAGGAGTCACCGGGGAGCTGTTTTTT
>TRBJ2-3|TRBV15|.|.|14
CATSRGGGRDTQYF
TGTGCCACCAGCAGAGGTGGCGGGCGAGATACGCAGTATTTT
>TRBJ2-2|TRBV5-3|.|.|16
CASVGGMAKNTGELFF
TGTGCCAGCGTAGGGGGAATGGCTAAGAACACCGGGGAGCTGTTTTTT
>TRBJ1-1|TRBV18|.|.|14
CASSSTGRDTEAFF
TGTGCCAGCTCCTCCACAGGGAGGGACACTGAAGCTTTCTTT
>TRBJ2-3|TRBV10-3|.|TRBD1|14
CAVDRGPTTDTQYF
TGTGCCGTCGACAGGGGACCGACCACAGATACGCAGTATTTT
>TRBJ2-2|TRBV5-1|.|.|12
CASSLAVGELFF
TGCGCCAGCAGCTTGGCTGTAGGGGAGCTGTTTTTT
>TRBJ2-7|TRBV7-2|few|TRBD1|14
CASSLDRGLYEQYF
TGTGCCAGCAGCTTAGACAGGGGGCTGTACGAGCAGTACTTC
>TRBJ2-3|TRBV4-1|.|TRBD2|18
CASSPPNILAGGQFTQYF
TGCGCCAGCAGCCCCCCAAACATTCTAGCGGGGGGGCAGTTTACGCAGTATTTT
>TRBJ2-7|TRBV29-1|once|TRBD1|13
CSVARDRVYEQYF
TGCAGCGTTGCCCGGGACAGGGTTTACGAGCAGTACTTC
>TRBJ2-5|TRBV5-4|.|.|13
CASSWETRETQYF
TGTGCCAGCAGCTGGGAAACTAGAGAGACCCAGTACTTC
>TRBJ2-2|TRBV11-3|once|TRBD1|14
CASSELRDSGKLFF
TGTGCCAGCAGCGAACTCCGGGACAGCGGAAAGCTGTTTTTT
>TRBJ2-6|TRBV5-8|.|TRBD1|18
CASSYPGGGGSGANVLTF
TGTGCCAGCAGCTATCCAGGGGGCGGAGGCTCTGGGGCCAACGTCCTGACTTTC
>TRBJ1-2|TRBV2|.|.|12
CASIRDTYGYTF
TGTGCCAGCATCAGGGACACGTATGGCTACACCTTC
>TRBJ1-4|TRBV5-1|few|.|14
CASSFIGGNEKLFF
TGCGCCAGCAGCTTTATAGGAGGAAATGAAAAACTGTTTTTT
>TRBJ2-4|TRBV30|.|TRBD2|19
CAWSVPLAGGSVAKNIQYF
TGTGCCTGGAGTGTACCTTTAGCGGGGGGGTCCGTAGCCAAAAACATTCAGTACTTC
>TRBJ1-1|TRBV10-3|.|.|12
CAIRGLTTEAFF
TGTGCCATCAGGGGACTGACCACTGAAGCTTTCTTT
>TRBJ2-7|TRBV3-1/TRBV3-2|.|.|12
CATGGKNSQRYF
TGTGCCACCGGGGGAAAAAACAGTCAACGGTACTTC
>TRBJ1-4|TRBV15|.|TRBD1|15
CATSRDGQGVFGLFF
TGTGCCACCAGCAGAGATGGACAGGGTGTATTCGGACTGTTTTTT
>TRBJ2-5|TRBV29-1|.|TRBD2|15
CSVVLGTSVSETQYF
TGCAGCGTTGTCTTGGGGACTAGCGTTTCGGAGACCCAGTACTTC
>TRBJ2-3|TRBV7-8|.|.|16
CASSLKGHTGTDTQYF
TGTGCCAGCAGCTTAAAAGGACACACTGGCACAGATACGCAGTATTTT
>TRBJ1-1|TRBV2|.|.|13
CASSESGRTEAFF
TGTGCCAGCAGTGAATCCGGGAGGACTGAAGCTTTCTTT
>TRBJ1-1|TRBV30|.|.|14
CAWSRNRRNTEAFF
TGTGCCTGGAGTCGAAACAGGAGAAACACTGAAGCTTTCTTT
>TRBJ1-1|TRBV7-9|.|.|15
CASSLLSGMNTEAFF
TGTGCCAGCAGCTTATTATCAGGGATGAACACTGAAGCTTTCTTT
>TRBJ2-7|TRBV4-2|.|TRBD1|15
CASSQVRQGSYEQYF
TGTGCCAGCAGCCAAGTCCGACAGGGGTCTTACGAGCAGTACTTC
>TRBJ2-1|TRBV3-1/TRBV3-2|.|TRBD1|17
CASSQDQGASSYNEQFF
TGTGCCAGCAGCCAAGATCAGGGGGCCTCATCCTACAATGAGCAGTTCTTC
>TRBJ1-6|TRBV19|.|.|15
CASNFGRTYNSPLHF
TGTGCCAGTAATTTCGGGAGGACCTATAATTCACCCCTCCACTTT
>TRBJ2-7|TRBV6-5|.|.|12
CASSLPSVEQYF
TGTGCCAGCAGCCTACCCTCCGTCGAGCAGTACTTC